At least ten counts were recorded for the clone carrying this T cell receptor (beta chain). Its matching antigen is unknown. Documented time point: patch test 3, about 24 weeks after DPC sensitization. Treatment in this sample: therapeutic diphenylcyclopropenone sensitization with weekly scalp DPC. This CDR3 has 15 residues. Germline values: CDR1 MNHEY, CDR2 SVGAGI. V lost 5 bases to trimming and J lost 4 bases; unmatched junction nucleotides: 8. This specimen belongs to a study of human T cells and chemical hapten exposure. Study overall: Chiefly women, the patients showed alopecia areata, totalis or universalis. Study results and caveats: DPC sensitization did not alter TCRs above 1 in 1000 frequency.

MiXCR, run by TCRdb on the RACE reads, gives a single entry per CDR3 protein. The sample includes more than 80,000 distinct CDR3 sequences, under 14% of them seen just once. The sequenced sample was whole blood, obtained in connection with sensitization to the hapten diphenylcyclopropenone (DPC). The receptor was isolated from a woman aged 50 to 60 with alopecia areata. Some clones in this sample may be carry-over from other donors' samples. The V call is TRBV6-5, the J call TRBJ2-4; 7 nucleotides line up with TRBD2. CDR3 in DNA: TGTGCCAGCAGTCGGGGGGTGACGGGGAAAAACATTCAGTACTTC. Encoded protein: CASSRGVTGKNIQYF.